This TCR beta chain was captured in a study of T-cell memory formation after mild COVID-19. Looking at the study overall: TCR clusters were mostly confined to one donor each. Study-wide results and limits: Whether day 37 second-wave clones are SARS-CoV-2-specific was not confirmed. Memory cells collected pre-infection included some clones that later responded, suggesting cross-reactive memory joined.

With constant-segment primers, 5'RACE yielded cDNA libraries of TCR alpha and TCR beta that carried sample barcodes and UMIs. MiXCR, run by TCRdb on the 5' RACE reads, gives a single entry per CDR3 protein. Of around 320,000 distinct CDR3 sequences detected, roughly a fifth appear once; the ten largest clones hold around 21%. CDR3 length: 15 residues. The V gene's germline CDR1 is SEHNR and CDR2 FQNEAQ (reference sequence). The trim removed 1 base at V and 5 bases at J, leaving 3 bases unmatched. This clonotype was observed many times. Its cognate antigen is unknown. Sequenced: PBMCs or a T cell subset sorted from them (not recorded which). The chain has TRBV7-9 and TRBJ2-1, with 9 positions matching TRBD2. The TCR was taken from a man younger than 35 who had mild COVID-19 (a few samples of this study predate the infection). Cell type and time point are not known. The CDR3 spells CASSLVRGGDNEQFF. Written as DNA, the CDR3 is TGTGCCAGCAGCTTAGTGCGGGGGGGCGACAATGAGCAGTTCTTC.